These 26 T cell receptor beta chains were sequenced from one sample in a study of T cell responses to AZD1222 COVID-19 vaccine. Measured with immunoSEQ multiplex PCR; TCRdb has only the in-frame clones, and not every one. The sample shows under 20,000 clones, about 80% of them seen only once. The source was peripheral blood, collected 28 days after the second AZD1222 dose. All receptors derive from an adult who received the AZD1222 COVID-19 vaccine.

The CDR3 here is CASSEPGGTQHF. CDR3 DNA: TGCGCCAGCAGTGAGCCAGGGGGGACCCAGCATTTT. The chain joins TRBV10-1 to TRBJ1-5, with TRBD1 matching over 7 bases. The CDR3 is made up of 12 amino acids. V dropped 2 bases and J dropped 11; count of bases not matched to a gene: 3. Per the germline V gene, CDR1 is WNHNN and CDR2 is SYGVQD (reference sequence).

J is TRBJ1-1 and V is TRBV19, with D maybe TRBD1 (5 bases). The CDR3 loop spans 15 amino acids. V lost 1 base to trimming and J lost 6 bases, with 15 bases between them. Germline V lookup: CDR1 LNHDA, CDR2 SQIVND (reference sequence). CDR3 residues: CASSIGTSVSSEAFF. The CDR3 DNA sequence: TGTGCCAGTAGTATAGGGACATCGGTGTCTTCTGAAGCTTTCTTT.

The V and J genes are TRBV24-1 and TRBJ2-1; 9 positions agree with TRBD1. V was pared by 0 bases and J by 3 bases, with 2 bases of the junction left unmatched. Germline V gene lookup returns CDR1 KGHDR and CDR2 SFDVKD. There are 16 residues in the CDR3. DNA for the CDR3: TGTGCCACCAGTGATTTGACAGGGGGCAACTACAATGAGCAGTTCTTC. It translates to CATSDLTGGNYNEQFF.

This chain connects TRBV10-3 to TRBJ2-1, with D possibly matching TRBD1 (6 bases). V lost 7 bases and J lost 5, with 12 bases in between. CDR1 and CDR2 from the germline V gene are ENHRY and SYGVKD. The CDR3 totals 13 residues. The chain's CDR3 is CAIKGPGDNEQFF. The CDR3 DNA follows: TGTGCCATCAAAGGCCCAGGGGACAATGAGCAGTTCTTC.

V and J are TRBV27 and TRBJ2-1, with 8 nucleotides matching TRBD2. V gave up 5 bases and J gave up 0 bases; unmatched junction bases: 9. The length of the CDR3 is 17 residues. The germline CDR1 and CDR2 sequences are MNHEY and SMNVEV (reference sequence). The CDR3 here is CASSPLGSGASYNEQFF. The DNA of the CDR3 is TGTGCCAGCAGTCCCCTGGGTAGCGGGGCCTCCTACAATGAGCAGTTCTTC.

The J gene is TRBJ2-2, the V gene TRBV15; D is ambiguous. The CDR3 extends over 15 amino acids. Germline V gene data show CDR1 as LNHNV and CDR2 as YYDKDF (reference sequence). V dropped 9 bases and J dropped 5 bases, with 19 bases sitting between them. The CDR3 sequence is CATATVEHGTGELFF. The CDR3 DNA reads as TGTGCCACGGCGACTGTTGAACATGGAACCGGGGAGCTGTTTTTT.

The genes are TRBV5-5 and TRBJ1-4, with 10 bases that match TRBD1. This CDR3 has 15 amino acids. V dropped 3 bases and J dropped 4; count of bases not matched to a gene: 3. CDR1 SGHKS and CDR2 YYEKEE come from the germline V gene (reference sequence). This CDR3 is CASSWGQGFNEKLFF. CDR3 in DNA: TGTGCCAGCAGCTGGGGACAGGGGTTTAATGAAAAACTGTTTTTT.

The chain carries TRBV7-9 and TRBJ2-7; 9 bases match TRBD2. This CDR3 has 16 residues. V was pared by 0 bases and J by 3 bases, with 6 bases of the junction left unmatched. Per germline, CDR1 SEHNR and CDR2 FQNEAQ (reference sequence). The CDR3 loop is CASSLARLAGNYEQYF. CDR3 DNA: TGTGCCAGCAGCTTAGCGCGGCTAGCGGGGAACTACGAGCAGTACTTC.

The V and J genes are TRBV4-2 and TRBJ1-2; D call uncertain. The V end lost 6 bases, the J end lost 0 bases, and 8 bases lay between the germline ends. This CDR3 is built from 13 residues. CDR1 and CDR2 (germline): LGHNA, YNFKEQ. Here the CDR3 DNA reads TGTGCCAGCAGGGGCGGAGCTAACTATGGCTACACCTTC. Translating it yields CASRGGANYGYTF.

The gene calls are TRBV18 and TRBJ2-3; D is perhaps TRBD2 (6 bases). Trimming shortened V by 6 bases and J by 5 bases, and 18 bases separated the two germline ends. The CDR3 spans 15 residues. Germline V lookup: CDR1 KGHSH, CDR2 LQKENI. The CDR3 is CASSQAAGQQDTQYF. CDR3 nucleotide sequence: TGTGCCAGCTCGCAAGCGGCGGGGCAACAAGATACGCAGTATTTT.

V and J are TRBV20-1 and TRBJ1-2; D gene ambiguous. From germline, CDR1 is DFQATT and CDR2 SNEGSKA (reference sequence). Between the trimmed V and J ends, which lost 4 bases and 6 bases, there was a span of 9 bases. The CDR3 covers 11 residues. CDR3 loop: CSANSGNGYTF. The DNA of the CDR3 is TGCAGTGCTAACAGCGGCAATGGCTACACCTTC.

J is TRBJ2-4 and V is TRBV4-1, with D perhaps matching TRBD2 (7 bases). This CDR3 comprises 17 residues. Germline V CDR1 and CDR2: MGHRA, YSYEKL. Trimming stripped 3 bases from V and 1 base from J, with 16 bases between. As DNA, the CDR3 is TGCGCCAGCAGCCACCCCTGGGGGGGGCCGGCCAAAAACATTCAGTACTTC. Residues: CASSHPWGGPAKNIQYF.

V and J are TRBV4-1 and TRBJ1-2; D is unresolved. V was cut by 3 bases and J by 5 bases, with 13 bases left in between. Germline lookup yields CDR1 MGHRA and CDR2 YSYEKL. The CDR3 is 14 residues long. CDR3 amino acids: CASSHDGVGYGYTF. CDR3 nucleotide sequence: TGCGCCAGCAGCCATGACGGTGTCGGGTATGGCTACACCTTC.

The chain couples TRBV27 to TRBJ2-5, with D possibly TRBD2 on 5 matching bases. Germline assignment: CDR1 MNHEY and CDR2 SMNVEV (reference sequence). The CDR3 runs 13 residues. V was pared by 3 bases and J by 6 bases, with 11 bases between. The DNA of the CDR3 is TGTGCCAGCAGTTTGGGGAGTTGGAAGACCCAGTACTTC. Translation gives CASSLGSWKTQYF.

The chain carries TRBV27 and TRBJ2-7; 12 positions agree with TRBD2. The junction had 3 bases not matched to a gene; V was cut back by 5 bases and J by 4 bases. CDR1 and CDR2 (germline): MNHEY, SMNVEV (reference sequence). CDR3 size: 14 residues. The CDR3 reads CASSPGLAGYEQYF. In nucleotides, the CDR3 is TGTGCCAGCAGTCCAGGACTAGCGGGGTACGAGCAGTACTTC.

The sample holds a few counts of this clone. The DNA of the CDR3 is TGTGCCAGCAGCCCCGGGACAGGTGCCCCCTACGAGCAGTACTTC. This encodes CASSPGTGAPYEQYF. V gene TRBV11-3 combines with J gene TRBJ2-7; 8 bases align to TRBD1. The CDR3 has 15 amino acids. Germline CDR1 is SGHNT and CDR2 is YENEEA. The trim removed 5 bases at V and 2 bases at J, leaving 8 bases unmatched.

The chain uses TRBV18 and TRBJ1-5, with no clear D. This CDR3 is built from 15 residues. In germline, CDR1 is KGHSH, CDR2 LQKENI. V was trimmed by 2 bases and J by 0 bases, leaving 8 bases between them. The CDR3 nucleotides are TGTGCCAGCTCACCAAGCACAGCTAGCAATCAGCCCCAGCATTTT. Amino acid sequence: CASSPSTASNQPQHF.

The V call is TRBV7-3, the J call TRBJ2-7, with D perhaps matching TRBD1 (5 bases). V was pared by 6 bases and J by 2 bases, with 14 bases between. Germline-derived CDR1 and CDR2 are SGHTA and FQGTGA. The CDR3 extends over 14 amino acids. The CDR3 loop reads CASRSDTWPYEQYF. The DNA for the CDR3 is TGTGCCAGCAGATCGGACACCTGGCCCTACGAGCAGTACTTC. Combining the CDR3 with reference TRBV7-3 and TRBJ2-7 gives the whole variable domain GAGVSQTPSNKVTEKGKYVELRCDPISGHTALYWYRQSLGQGPEFLIYFQGTGAADDSGLPNDRFFAVRPEGSVSTLKIQRTERGDSAVYLCASRSDTWPYEQYFGPGTRLTVT.

The chain combines TRBV19 with TRBJ1-1, with a tentative D call TRBD1 (5 bases). The CDR3 spans 14 residues. V was trimmed by 7 bases and J by 8 bases, leaving 20 bases between them. The germline V gene has CDR1 LNHDA and CDR2 SQIVND (reference sequence). CDR3 protein: CASINLGTVGEAFF. The CDR3 region has the DNA TGTGCCAGTATCAATCTAGGGACGGTGGGAGAAGCTTTCTTT.

The chain recombines TRBV5-4 with TRBJ2-7; 15 nucleotides match TRBD2. Unmatched junction bases numbered 1, after V lost 0 bases and J lost 3 bases. There are 16 residues in the CDR3. Germline values: CDR1 SGHNT, CDR2 YYREEE (reference sequence). CDR3 DNA: TGTGCCAGCAGCTTGGGGACTAGCGGGGGGGTCTACGAGCAGTACTTC. Amino acid sequence: CASSLGTSGGVYEQYF.

The chain employs TRBV18 and TRBJ1-5; 10 bases align to TRBD1. With 5 bases clipped from V and 2 bases from J, the junction kept 3 bases outside the gene matches. The CDR3 is 15 residues long. Per the germline V gene, CDR1 is KGHSH and CDR2 is LQKENI. Written as DNA, the CDR3 is TGTGCCAGCTCATCGACAGGGGGCGGCAATCAGCCCCAGCATTTT. Protein sequence: CASSSTGGGNQPQHF.

The chain joins TRBV6-2 or TRBV6-3 to TRBJ2-3, with 10 positions matching TRBD2. Germline assignment: CDR1 MNHEY and CDR2 SVGEGT. The CDR3 contains 17 residues. After removal of 2 bases from V and 2 bases from J, the junction contained 7 bases not matched to a gene. CDR3 in DNA: TGTGCCAGCAGTTACCCAGCGGGGGGGTGGGACACAGATACGCAGTATTTT. The encoded protein is CASSYPAGGWDTDTQYF.

This clone has a handful of counts. The chain combines TRBV5-1 with TRBJ2-7; TRBD2 matches 9 bases. This CDR3 comprises 13 residues. Germline CDR1 is SGHRS and CDR2 is YFSETQ. The V segment lost 9 bases and the J segment 3 bases; nucleotides outside the gene matches: 7. CDR3 DNA: TGCGCCAACTTAGCGGGGGCCATCTACGAGCAGTACTTC. Translated, it gives CANLAGAIYEQYF. Full variable domain (remainder filled in from reference TRBV5-1 and TRBJ2-7): KAGVTQTPRYLIKTRGQQVTLSCSPISGHRSVSWYQQTPGQGLQFLFEYFSETQRNKGNFPGRFSGRQFSNSRSEMNVSTLELGDSALYLCANLAGAIYEQYFGPGTRLTVT.

This rearrangement joins TRBV7-9 to TRBJ2-7, with D uncertain. V was trimmed by 7 bases and J by 1 base, leaving 8 bases between them. The CDR3 totals 12 residues. Germline assignment: CDR1 SEHNR and CDR2 FQNEAQ (reference sequence). CDR3 amino acids: CASTSNSYEQYF. CDR3 DNA: TGTGCCAGCACCTCCAATTCCTACGAGCAGTACTTC.

This clone was detected only once. V usage is TRBV20-1 and J usage is TRBJ1-2; D is possibly TRBD1 (5 bases). This CDR3 has 11 residues. The germline V gene encodes CDR1 DFQATT and CDR2 SNEGSKA (reference sequence). The V end was cut by 1 base, the J end by 12 bases, with 12 bases between. CDR3 sequence: CSARGHGADTF. The CDR3 bases are TGCAGTGCTAGAGGGCACGGGGCCGACACCTTC.

This clone was seen more than once but under ten times. This chain uses TRBV27 with TRBJ2-2, with 7 bases fitting TRBD1. CDR1 is MNHEY, CDR2 SMNVEV, per germline (reference sequence). V lost 6 bases and J lost 3; bases outside the gene matches: 4. CDR3 length equals 14 residues. The CDR3 DNA is TGTGCCAGCAGCTGGGACAGCTACACCGGGGAGCTGTTTTTT. Its translation: CASSWDSYTGELFF.